The 8 T cell receptor beta chains listed next were all sequenced from one sample in a study of cytomegalovirus exposure and HLA in healthy donors. This PCR relied on a set of 60 Vbeta primers and 13 Jbeta primers. Produced via immunoSEQ multiplex PCR; TCRdb's table is partial and in-frame only. The table lists around 100,000 clones, approximately 80% of them singletons. The sequenced sample consisted of PBMCs. The receptors originated from a female donor in good health and CMV-seropositive.

The chain uses TRBV7-2 and TRBJ1-5; D is uncertain. CDR1 SGHTA and CDR2 FQGNSA come from the germline V gene. The V and J ends lost 1 base and 4 bases respectively, with 5 bases between them. The CDR3 loop spans 13 amino acids. In DNA form, the CDR3 reads TGTGCCAGCAGCTTAGTCGGGAATCAGCCCCAGCATTTT. Translated: CASSLVGNQPQHF.

The J gene is TRBJ2-1, the V gene TRBV15; weak D call: TRBD2 (6 bases). The CDR3 length is 15 residues. V was shortened by 1 base and J by 0 bases, with 7 bases between the two germline ends. Germline lookup yields CDR1 LNHNV and CDR2 YYDKDF (reference sequence). CDR3 nucleotide sequence: TGTGCCACCAGCAGAGTCGGGAGCTCCTACAATGAGCAGTTCTTC. Encoded protein: CATSRVGSSYNEQFF.

The rearrangement links TRBV7-3 to TRBJ2-7; TRBD1 is a possible D gene (5 bases). Germline CDR1 SGHTA, CDR2 FQGTGA. V was clipped by 0 bases and J by 5 bases, with 8 bases between them. This CDR3 contains 13 residues. The chain's CDR3 is CASSLTGVHEQYF. CDR3 coding DNA: TGTGCCAGCAGCTTAACAGGGGTACACGAGCAGTACTTC. Complete variable domain (other parts from reference TRBV7-3 and TRBJ2-7): GAGVSQTPSNKVTEKGKYVELRCDPISGHTALYWYRQSLGQGPEFLIYFQGTGAADDSGLPNDRFFAVRPEGSVSTLKIQRTERGDSAVYLCASSLTGVHEQYFGPGTRLTVT.

The V and J genes are TRBV4-2 and TRBJ2-7, with a tentative D call TRBD2 (7 bases). From germline, CDR1 is LGHNA and CDR2 YNFKEQ. V shed 1 base and J shed 0 bases, with 19 bases lying between them. CDR3 length: 18 residues. CDR3 loop: CASSQGAGRGGSSYEQYF. CDR3 bases: TGTGCCAGCAGCCAAGGGGCCGGTAGGGGGGGAAGCTCCTACGAGCAGTACTTC.

This chain uses TRBV2 with TRBJ1-1, with D maybe TRBD1 (5 bases). The germline V and J ends were trimmed by 6 bases and 4 bases, with 18 bases remaining between them. In germline, CDR1 is SNHLY, CDR2 FYNNEI. CDR3 length: 15 amino acids. The CDR3 reads CASRERGSVGTEAFF. The CDR3 coding sequence is TGTGCCAGCAGGGAAAGGGGATCGGTCGGCACTGAAGCTTTCTTT.

A few counts support this clone. The genes are TRBV14 and TRBJ2-5; 7 positions match TRBD2. The V gene end was trimmed by 1 base and the J gene end by 4 bases; junction bases not matched to a gene: 9. The CDR3 contains 16 residues. Looked up from germline, CDR1 is SGHDN and CDR2 is FVKESK. The CDR3 region is CASSQGTRVLGETQYF. CDR3 in DNA: TGTGCCAGCAGCCAAGGGACTAGAGTGTTAGGAGAGACCCAGTACTTC.

This rearrangement joins TRBV19 to TRBJ2-5; the D gene is possibly TRBD2 (6 bases). The CDR3 length is 15 residues. Per the germline V gene, CDR1 is LNHDA and CDR2 is SQIVND (reference sequence). V shed 3 bases and J shed 10 bases, with 21 bases lying between them. The CDR3 DNA sequence: TGTGCCAGTAGTATGTCCGGACTACCGCCGGGTGACCAGTACTTC. Encoded protein: CASSMSGLPPGDQYF.

The chain combines TRBV7-3 with TRBJ2-2; D is undetermined. Trimming took 5 bases from V and 1 from J, leaving 8 bases between them. Germline-derived CDR1 and CDR2 are SGHTA and FQGTGA. There are 14 residues in the CDR3. CDR3 in DNA: TGTGCCAGCAGCCTAGACGGGAACACCGGGGAGCTGTTTTTT. Its protein product is CASSLDGNTGELFF. Together with reference TRBV7-3 and TRBJ2-2, the CDR3 gives the full variable domain: GAGVSQTPSNKVTEKGKYVELRCDPISGHTALYWYRQSLGQGPEFLIYFQGTGAADDSGLPNDRFFAVRPEGSVSTLKIQRTERGDSAVYLCASSLDGNTGELFFGEGSRLTVL.